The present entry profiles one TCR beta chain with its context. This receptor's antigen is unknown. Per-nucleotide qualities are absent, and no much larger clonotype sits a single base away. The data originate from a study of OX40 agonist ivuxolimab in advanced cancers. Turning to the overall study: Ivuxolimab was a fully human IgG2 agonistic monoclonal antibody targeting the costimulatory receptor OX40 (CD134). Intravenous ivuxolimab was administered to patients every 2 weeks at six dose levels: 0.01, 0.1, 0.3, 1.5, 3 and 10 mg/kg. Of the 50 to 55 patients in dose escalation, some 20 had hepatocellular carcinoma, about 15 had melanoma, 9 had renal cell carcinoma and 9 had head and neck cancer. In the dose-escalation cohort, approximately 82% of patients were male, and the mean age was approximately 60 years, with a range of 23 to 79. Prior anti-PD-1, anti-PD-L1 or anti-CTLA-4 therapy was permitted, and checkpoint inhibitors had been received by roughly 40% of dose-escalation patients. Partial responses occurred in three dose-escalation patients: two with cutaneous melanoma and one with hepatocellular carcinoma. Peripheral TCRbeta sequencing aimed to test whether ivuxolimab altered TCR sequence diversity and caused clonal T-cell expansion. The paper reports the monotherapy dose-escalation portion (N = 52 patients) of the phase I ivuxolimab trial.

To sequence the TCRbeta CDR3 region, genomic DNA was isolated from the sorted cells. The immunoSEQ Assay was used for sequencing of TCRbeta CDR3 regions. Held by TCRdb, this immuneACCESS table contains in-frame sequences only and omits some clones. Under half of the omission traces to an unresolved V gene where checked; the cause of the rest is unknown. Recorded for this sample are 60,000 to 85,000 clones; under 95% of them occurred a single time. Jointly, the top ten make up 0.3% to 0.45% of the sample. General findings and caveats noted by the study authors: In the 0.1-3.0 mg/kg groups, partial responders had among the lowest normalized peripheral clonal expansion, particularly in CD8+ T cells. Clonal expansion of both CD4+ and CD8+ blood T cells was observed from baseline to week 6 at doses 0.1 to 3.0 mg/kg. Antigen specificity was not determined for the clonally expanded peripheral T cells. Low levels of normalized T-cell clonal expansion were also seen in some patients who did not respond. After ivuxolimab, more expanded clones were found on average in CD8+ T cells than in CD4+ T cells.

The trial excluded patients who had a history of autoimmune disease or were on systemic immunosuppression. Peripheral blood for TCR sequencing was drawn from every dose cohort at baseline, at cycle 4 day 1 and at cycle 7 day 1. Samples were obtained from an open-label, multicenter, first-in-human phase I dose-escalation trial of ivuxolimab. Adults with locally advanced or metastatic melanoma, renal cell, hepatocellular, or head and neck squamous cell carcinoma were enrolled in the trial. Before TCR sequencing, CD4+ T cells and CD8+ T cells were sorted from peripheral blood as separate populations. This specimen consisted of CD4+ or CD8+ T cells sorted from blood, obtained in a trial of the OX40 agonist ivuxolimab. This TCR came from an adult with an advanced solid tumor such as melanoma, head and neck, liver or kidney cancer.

The DNA is as follows: TGTGCCAGCACCCAGTCCCCTAGCTACGAGCAGTACTTC. Its translation is CASTQSPSYEQYF. The V gene is TRBV6-1 and the J gene is TRBJ2-7; the D gene is unclear. Per the germline V gene, MNHNS is the CDR1 and SASEGT is the CDR2. At the junction V is shortened by 7 bases and J by 3 bases, with 13 bases in between. Inclusive of the bounding cysteine and phenylalanine, the CDR3 is 13 residues long. Only the CDR3 portion is preserved as DNA: 39 bases, with reading frame beginning at the first base.